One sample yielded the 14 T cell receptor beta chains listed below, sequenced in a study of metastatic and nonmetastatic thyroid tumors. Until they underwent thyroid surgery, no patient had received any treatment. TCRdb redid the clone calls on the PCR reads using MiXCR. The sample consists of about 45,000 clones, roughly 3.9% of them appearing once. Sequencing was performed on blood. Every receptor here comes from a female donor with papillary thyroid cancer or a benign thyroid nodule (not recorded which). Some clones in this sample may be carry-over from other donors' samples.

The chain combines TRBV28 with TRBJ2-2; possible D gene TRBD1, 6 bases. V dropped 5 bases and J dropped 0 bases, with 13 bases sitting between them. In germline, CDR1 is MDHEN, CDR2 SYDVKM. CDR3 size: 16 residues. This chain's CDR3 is CASSLYRTANTGELFF. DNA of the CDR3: TGTGCCAGCAGTCTTTATAGGACAGCGAACACCGGGGAGCTGTTTTTT.

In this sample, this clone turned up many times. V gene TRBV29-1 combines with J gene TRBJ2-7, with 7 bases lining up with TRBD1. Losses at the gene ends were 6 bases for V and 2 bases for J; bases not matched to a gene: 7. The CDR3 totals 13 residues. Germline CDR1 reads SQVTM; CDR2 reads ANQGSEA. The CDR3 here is CSVETDRAYEQYF. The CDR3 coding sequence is TGCAGCGTCGAGACCGACAGGGCCTACGAGCAGTACTTC.

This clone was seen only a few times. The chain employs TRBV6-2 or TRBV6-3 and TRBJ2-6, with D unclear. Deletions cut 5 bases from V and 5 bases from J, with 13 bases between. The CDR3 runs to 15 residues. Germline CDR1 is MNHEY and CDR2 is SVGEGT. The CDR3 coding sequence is TGTGCCAGCAGTAAAACAGTGTCTAGGGCCAACGTCCTGACTTTC. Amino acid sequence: CASSKTVSRANVLTF.

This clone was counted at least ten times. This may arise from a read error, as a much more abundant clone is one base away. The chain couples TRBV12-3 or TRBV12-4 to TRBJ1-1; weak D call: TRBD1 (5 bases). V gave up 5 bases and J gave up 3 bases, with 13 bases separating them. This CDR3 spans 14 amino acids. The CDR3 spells CASSTWTGDTEAFF. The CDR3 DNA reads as TGTGCCAGCAGTACCTGGACGGGGGACACTGAAGCTTTCTTT.

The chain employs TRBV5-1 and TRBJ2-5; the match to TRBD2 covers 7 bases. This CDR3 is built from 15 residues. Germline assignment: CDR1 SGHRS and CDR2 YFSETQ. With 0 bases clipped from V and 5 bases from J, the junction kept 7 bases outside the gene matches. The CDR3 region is CASSLGGGEGETQYF. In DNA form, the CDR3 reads TGCGCCAGCAGCTTGGGGGGGGGAGAAGGGGAGACCCAGTACTTC.

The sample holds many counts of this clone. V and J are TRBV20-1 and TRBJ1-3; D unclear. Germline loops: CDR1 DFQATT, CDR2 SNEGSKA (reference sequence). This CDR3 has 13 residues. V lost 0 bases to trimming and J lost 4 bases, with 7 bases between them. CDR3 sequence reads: CSARDFSGNTIYF. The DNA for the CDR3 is TGCAGTGCTAGAGATTTCAGCGGAAACACCATATATTTT.

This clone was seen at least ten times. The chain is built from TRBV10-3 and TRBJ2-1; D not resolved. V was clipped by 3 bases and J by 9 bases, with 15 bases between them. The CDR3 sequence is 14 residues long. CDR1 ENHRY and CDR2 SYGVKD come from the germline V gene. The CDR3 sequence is CAISDRTRLGEQFF. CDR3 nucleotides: TGTGCCATCAGTGACCGGACCCGCTTGGGTGAGCAGTTCTTC.

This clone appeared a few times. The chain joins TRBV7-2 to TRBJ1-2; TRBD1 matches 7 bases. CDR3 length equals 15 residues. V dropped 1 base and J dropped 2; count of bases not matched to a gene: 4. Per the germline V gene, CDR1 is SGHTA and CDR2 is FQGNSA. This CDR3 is CASSLVADRNYGYTF. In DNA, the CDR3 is TGTGCCAGCAGCTTAGTCGCGGACAGGAACTATGGCTACACCTTC.

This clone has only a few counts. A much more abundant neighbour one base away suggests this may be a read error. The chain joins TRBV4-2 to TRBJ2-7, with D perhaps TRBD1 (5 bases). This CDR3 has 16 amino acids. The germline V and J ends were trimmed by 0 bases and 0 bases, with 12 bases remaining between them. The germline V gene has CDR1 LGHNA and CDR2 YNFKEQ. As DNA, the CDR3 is TGTGCCAGCAGCCAAGAATTTGCGGACATCTCCTACGAGCAGTACTTC. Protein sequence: CASSQEFADISYEQYF.

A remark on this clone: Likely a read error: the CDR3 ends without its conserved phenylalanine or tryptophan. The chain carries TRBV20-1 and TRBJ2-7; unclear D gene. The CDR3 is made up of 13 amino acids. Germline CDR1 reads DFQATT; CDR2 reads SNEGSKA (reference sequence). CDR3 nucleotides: TGCAGTGTGCAAGGGCCCCCCTCCAACGAGCAGTACTTA. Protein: CSVQGPPSNEQYL.

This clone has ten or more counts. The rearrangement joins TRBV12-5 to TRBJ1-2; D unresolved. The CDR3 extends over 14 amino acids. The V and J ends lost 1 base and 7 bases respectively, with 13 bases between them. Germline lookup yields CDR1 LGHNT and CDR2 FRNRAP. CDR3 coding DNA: TGTGCTAGTGGTTTGGCTAACGGCCACGGTGGCTACACCTTC. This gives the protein CASGLANGHGGYTF.

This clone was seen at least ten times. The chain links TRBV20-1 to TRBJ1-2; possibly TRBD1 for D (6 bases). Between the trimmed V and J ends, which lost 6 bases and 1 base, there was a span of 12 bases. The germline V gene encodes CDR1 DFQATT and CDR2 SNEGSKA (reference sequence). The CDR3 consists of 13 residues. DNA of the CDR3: TGCAGTGCGGCCGACAGGCTTAACTATGGCTACACCTTC. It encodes CSAADRLNYGYTF.

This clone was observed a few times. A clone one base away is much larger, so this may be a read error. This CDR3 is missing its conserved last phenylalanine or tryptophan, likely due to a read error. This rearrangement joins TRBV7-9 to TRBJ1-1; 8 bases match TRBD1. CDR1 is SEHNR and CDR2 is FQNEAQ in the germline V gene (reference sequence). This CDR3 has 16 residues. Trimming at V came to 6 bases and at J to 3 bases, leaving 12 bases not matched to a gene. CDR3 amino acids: CASSPPGTRGHTEAFY. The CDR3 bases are TGTGCCAGCAGTCCACCGGGGACCAGGGGGCACACTGAAGCTTTCTAT.

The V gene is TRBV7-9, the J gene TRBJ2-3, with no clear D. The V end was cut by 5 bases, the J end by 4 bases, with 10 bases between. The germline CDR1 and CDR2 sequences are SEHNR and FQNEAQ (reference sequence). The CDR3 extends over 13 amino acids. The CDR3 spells CASSPSPSDTQYF. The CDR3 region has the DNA TGTGCCAGCAGCCCCTCTCCATCAGATACGCAGTATTTT.